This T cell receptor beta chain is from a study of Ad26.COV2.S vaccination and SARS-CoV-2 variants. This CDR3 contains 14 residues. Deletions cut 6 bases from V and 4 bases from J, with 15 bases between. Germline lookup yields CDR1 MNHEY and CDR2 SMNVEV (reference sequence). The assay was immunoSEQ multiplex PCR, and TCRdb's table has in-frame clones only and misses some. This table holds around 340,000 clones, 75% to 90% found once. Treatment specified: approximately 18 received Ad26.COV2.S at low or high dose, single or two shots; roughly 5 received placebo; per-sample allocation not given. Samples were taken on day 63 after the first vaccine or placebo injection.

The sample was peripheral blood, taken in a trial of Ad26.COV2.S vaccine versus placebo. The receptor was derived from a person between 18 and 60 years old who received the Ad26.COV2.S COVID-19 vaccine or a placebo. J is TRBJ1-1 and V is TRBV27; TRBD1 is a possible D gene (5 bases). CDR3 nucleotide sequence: TGTGCCAGCAGAAAACAGGACTGGGGCACTGAAGCTTTCTTT. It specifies CASRKQDWGTEAFF.